This T cell receptor beta chain emerged from a study of blood T cell repertoires in COVID-19. Enrolled through a virtual design, the participants were between 18 and 89 years of age and came from some 26 US areas. Someone with COVID-19 had been met by exposed participants within 2 weeks before study entry. The protocol was immunoSEQ multiplex PCR, while the TCRdb copy is restricted to in-frame clones and leaves out a portion. Counted here are under 300,000 clones, approximately 85% occurring once; the ten biggest clones make up about 6.9%. Input material: PBMCs or T cells enriched from blood (not recorded which). This TCR was sampled from a woman between 45 and 60 years old who had been exposed to COVID-19.

The CDR3 is CASSLDPGIHEQYF. Written as DNA, the CDR3 is TGTGCCAGCAGCTTAGACCCCGGTATCCACGAGCAGTACTTC. This chain joins TRBV7-9 and TRBJ2-7; no clear D. Germline V gene lookup returns CDR1 SEHNR and CDR2 FQNEAQ (reference sequence). V was trimmed by 1 base and J by 5 bases, leaving 12 bases between them. The CDR3 consists of 14 residues.